The source of this TCR beta chain is a study of T cells in Graves' hyperthyroidism and ophthalmopathy. Study-level background: It was at initial diagnosis, before any treatment, that peripheral blood was collected.

Every diagnosis used clinical symptoms, serum thyroxine and TRAb, thyroid ultrasound and orbital computed tomography. Regions amplified from RNA transcripts were the TCR beta CDR3 regions. The TCR CDR3 first-round RT-PCR relied on the HTBI primer set. TCRdb redid the calling of the multiplex PCR reads with MiXCR, one entry per CDR3 protein. The repertoire consists of just under 750,000 distinct CDR3 sequences, with approximately 36% occurring once and the leading ten covering around 31%. The CDR3 totals 14 residues. Trimming cost V 4 bases and J 4 bases, with 11 bases left between them. CDR1 and CDR2 from the germline V gene are SGHKS and YYEKEE (reference sequence).

The clonotype originates from a woman aged 40 to 50 with Graves' hyperthyroidism. Sequencing was performed on blood. V and J are TRBV5-5 and TRBJ1-4, with D possibly TRBD1 on 6 matching bases. The CDR3 DNA reads TGTGCCAGCAGCCCAGGGGACGGTAATGAAAAACTGTTTTTT. Translated: CASSPGDGNEKLFF.